This TCR beta chain was obtained from a study of blood T cell repertoires in COVID-19. Study context: Collection of acute and convalescent COVID-19 samples took place in the United States, Italy and Spain. T cells, B-cell-depleted T cells, or PBMCs provided the cDNA or gDNA that served as material.

Original methodology: Counts of nucleated cells, estimated from reference gene primer amplification, were obtained. Libraries were prepared by immunoSEQ multiplex PCR; TCRdb keeps only in-frame clonotypes and omits some of them. The V and J calls and clone size are taken from that table; D and trimming were inferred from the DNA. The sample carries around 270,000 clones, 80% to 85% recorded once. The Seattle patients joined while their infection was active and were tracked longitudinally afterward. The V end lost 4 bases, the J end lost 5 bases, and 9 bases lay between the germline ends. The germline V gene has CDR1 MNHEY and CDR2 SVGEGT. The CDR3 consists of 13 residues.

The sequenced sample consisted of peripheral blood. This rearrangement joins TRBV6-2 or TRBV6-3 to TRBJ1-5; TRBD1 might be the D (5 bases). The receptor's source is a person between 65 and 80 years old with COVID-19, enrolled during active disease. The DNA for the CDR3 is TGTGCCAGCAGTTCCTGGGGCGATCAGCCCCAGCATTTT. Its protein is CASSSWGDQPQHF.